This T cell receptor (beta chain) was captured by sequencing in a study of shared clonotypes between healthy human individuals. Study summary: Per-donor plates numbered three CD4 naive, three CD4 memory, two CD8 naive and one CD8 memory. Overall study results and limits: The authors expected sequencing depth to affect clonotype sharing among donors.

This clone appeared once. The antigen remains undetermined. Other nucleotide sequences from this sample produce the same CDR3. Replicate PCRs for sorted subsets used approximately 190 ng DNA; this equaled around 28,000 T cell genomes. Libraries were prepared by immunoSEQ multiplex PCR; TCRdb keeps only in-frame clonotypes and omits some of them. This table has over a million clones, approximately 98.5% appearing once. This CDR3 has 14 amino acids. Germline trimming cut 5 bases from V and 2 bases from J; bases unmatched to any gene: 5. Germline CDR1 reads MNHNS; CDR2 reads SASEGT. V gene TRBV6-1 combines with J gene TRBJ2-7; the match to TRBD1 covers 8 bases. The sequence derives from a man aged 25-40 years in good health. The material sequenced was naive CD4+ T cells sorted from blood. Subset of the sample: CD45RA+ positively selected. CDR3 amino acids: CASSSGTGPYEQYF. CDR3 in DNA: TGTGCCAGCAGTTCCGGGACAGGTCCCTACGAGCAGTACTTC.